This T cell receptor (beta chain) was documented in a study of shared clonotypes between healthy human individuals. On this clone itself: Antigen unknown.

Study-wide results and caveats: Around 5% was the fraction of naive CD4 clonotypes found shared across a handful of donors. Generation probabilities were higher for clonotypes shared across all four sorted-subset donors than for unshared ones.

The protocol was immunoSEQ multiplex PCR, while the TCRdb copy is restricted to in-frame clones and leaves out a portion. The sample lists approximately 2.1 million clones, roughly 93% seen once, with 0.39% in the top ten. This TCR was sampled from a man between 18 and 29 years old in good health. Some clones in this sample may be carry-over from other donors' samples. The sequencing input was naive CD4+ T cells from PBMCs. Subset reported: CD45RA+ positively selected.

The CDR3 sequence is CAWTPDRCYEQYF. For the CDR3, the DNA is TGTGCCTGGACACCGGACAGGTGTTACGAGCAGTACTTC. The V gene is TRBV30, the J gene TRBJ2-7; 7 bases fit TRBD1. Germline values: CDR1 GTSNPN, CDR2 SVGIG (reference sequence). The J segment lost 4 bases and the V segment lost 4 bases, leaving 7 bases of the junction unmatched. The CDR3 is 13 amino acids.